The sequence of this T cell receptor beta chain was determined in a study of cytomegalovirus exposure and HLA in healthy donors. This CDR3 contains 15 residues. J lost 2 bases, V lost 1 base, and 2 bases had no gene match. Germline V gene sequence: CDR1 SQVTM, CDR2 ANQGSEA. 13 Jbeta primers and 60 Vbeta primers were used for the PCR. Only in-frame clones appear in the TCRdb table, and some are missing; sequencing was by immunoSEQ multiplex PCR. The data show 90,000 to 150,000 clones, just over 15% seen once. Unrecorded immune exposure was likely among donors, who were nominally healthy when sampled. Study-wide results and caveats: Roughly uniform sequencing depth across donors was assumed, possibly incorrectly.

There are a few counts of this clone. Its antigen is currently unknown. J is TRBJ2-6 and V is TRBV29-1; 7 bases map to TRBD1. The sequence was collected from a woman aged 18-35 years in good health and CMV-seronegative. Input material: PBMCs. The CDR3 sequence: CSVEVTGAGANVLTF. The CDR3 DNA is TGCAGCGTTGAAGTAACAGGGGCTGGGGCCAACGTCCTGACTTTC. The full variable domain, rest sourced from reference TRBV29-1 and TRBJ2-6, is SAVISQKPSRDICQRGTSLTIQCQVDSQVTMMFWYRQQPGQSLTLIATANQGSEATYESGFVIDKFPISRPNLTFSTLTVSNMSPEDSSIYLCSVEVTGAGANVLTFGAGSRLTVL.